The next 22 T cell receptor beta chains were all read from a single sample in a study of vaccination effects on CD4 cells after COVID-19. No antigen has been assigned to these receptors. Viral peptide pools were used in the ViraFEST assay to expand antigen-specific CD4+ T cells, and sequencing came afterward. Following 10 days of culture, CD4+ T cells were isolated. None of these healthy vaccinees had been infected with SARS-CoV-2 before vaccination. Profiling relied on immunoSEQ multiplex PCR, and the TCRdb table lists in-frame clones only, not all of them. The sample lists roughly 33,000 clones, around 73% occurring once. The starting material was CD4+ T cells from PBMCs cultured with HCoV-OC43 spike peptides, obtained before COVID-19 vaccination. Subset indicated: HCoV-OC43 spike overlapping peptide pool stimulation. These receptors originate from a human donor who received a COVID-19 vaccine.

The J gene is TRBJ1-1, the V gene TRBV6-5; D ambiguous. Germline values: CDR1 MNHEY, CDR2 SVGAGI. With 6 bases removed from V and 1 base from J, the gap between germline ends came to 15 bases. The CDR3 runs 15 residues. The CDR3 here is CASRIDVHGNTEAFF. The DNA for the CDR3 is TGTGCCAGCAGGATAGACGTACACGGGAACACTGAAGCTTTCTTT.

CDR3 protein: CASSQEWGRAEAFF. The CDR3 DNA reads TGTGCCAGCAGCCAAGAATGGGGTCGGGCCGAAGCTTTCTTT. V is TRBV4-2 and J is TRBJ1-1; D is ambiguous. Germline V gene data show CDR1 as LGHNA and CDR2 as YNFKEQ. CDR3 size: 14 residues. V lost 0 bases to trimming and J lost 8 bases, with 13 bases between them.

The chain combines TRBV18 with TRBJ1-5; D may be TRBD1 (5 bases). V lost 2 bases and J lost 3, with 8 bases in between. The CDR3 consists of 14 residues. Germline V gives CDR1 KGHSH, CDR2 LQKENI. CDR3 nucleotide sequence: TGTGCCAGCTCACCAGGGGCCGCCAATCAGCCCCAGCATTTT. Amino acid sequence: CASSPGAANQPQHF. The whole variable domain, remainder taken from reference TRBV18 and TRBJ1-5, is NAGVMQNPRHLVRRRGQEARLRCSPMKGHSHVYWYRQLPEEGLKFMVYLQKENIIDESGMPKERFSAEFPKEGPSILRIQQVVRGDSAAYFCASSPGAANQPQHFGDGTRLSIL.

The rearrangement links TRBV6-5 to TRBJ1-5, with 8 positions matching TRBD1. J was trimmed by 4 bases and V by 5 bases; bases with no gene match: 7. This CDR3 region has 15 residues. The germline gives CDR1 MNHEY, CDR2 SVGAGI. CDR3 DNA sequence: TGTGCCAGCAGTCGGGACAGGTGGACTAATCAGCCCCAGCATTTT. It is translated as CASSRDRWTNQPQHF.

This clone has just one count. The junction departs from germline at one end; a sequencing error may be responsible. The chain combines TRBV11-3 with TRBJ1-2; D is possibly TRBD1 (5 bases). Germline-derived CDR1 and CDR2 are SGHNT and YENEEA. The CDR3 runs to 8 residues. The CDR3 loop is CASSWGAF. The CDR3 DNA is TGTGCCAGCAGCTGGGGGGCCTTC.

V gene TRBV2 combines with J gene TRBJ1-1; TRBD1 aligns across 9 bases. The CDR3 extends over 13 amino acids. The germline V gene has CDR1 SNHLY and CDR2 FYNNEI. The V gene end was trimmed by 9 bases and the J gene end by 7 bases; junction bases not matched to a gene: 9. The CDR3 spells CASRQGETVEAFF. The CDR3 bases are TGTGCCAGTCGACAGGGGGAGACGGTTGAAGCTTTCTTT. Supplemented by reference TRBV2 and TRBJ1-1, the full variable domain reads EPEVTQTPSHQVTQMGQEVILRCVPISNHLYFYWYRQILGQKVEFLVSFYNNEISEKSEIFDDQFSVERPDGSNFTLKIRSTKLEDSAMYFCASRQGETVEAFFGQGTRLTVV.

The chain links TRBV7-2 to TRBJ1-2, with D unclear. The CDR3 length is 14 residues. The germline CDR1 and CDR2 sequences are SGHTA and FQGNSA. With 6 bases removed from V and 3 bases from J, the gap between germline ends came to 14 bases. The CDR3 nucleotides read TGTGCCAGCAGTAACCTAGGGCTATACTATGGCTACACCTTC. It is translated as CASSNLGLYYGYTF.

The chain combines TRBV25-1 with TRBJ1-1, with D perhaps matching TRBD1 (5 bases). Germline V gene lookup returns CDR1 MGHDK and CDR2 SYGVNS. Deletions cut 6 bases from V and 3 bases from J, with 20 bases between. The CDR3 runs to 16 residues. For the CDR3, the DNA is TGTGCCAGCAGGAGACCGGGAACCACGGGGGACACTGAAGCTTTCTTT. It specifies CASRRPGTTGDTEAFF.

This clone was counted only a few times. This chain joins TRBV18 and TRBJ1-1; no clear D. The CDR3 consists of 14 residues. V was pared by 1 base and J by 1 base, with 7 bases between. In germline, CDR1 is KGHSH, CDR2 LQKENI. In nucleotides, the CDR3 is TGTGCCAGCTCACCACTTGCGGGGAACACTGAAGCTTTCTTT. As protein: CASSPLAGNTEAFF.

The chain joins TRBV6-5 to TRBJ2-4; D is undetermined. Deletions cut 4 bases from V and 2 bases from J, with 15 bases between. The germline V gene encodes CDR1 MNHEY and CDR2 SVGAGI. CDR3 length: 16 amino acids. CDR3 nucleotides: TGTGCCAGCAGTTCCCCCTACACCCTAACCAAAAACATTCAGTACTTC. This translates into CASSSPYTLTKNIQYF.

CDR3 DNA: TGCGCCAGCAGCCAAGGGGTCACCACAGATACGCAGTATTTT. Amino acid sequence: CASSQGVTTDTQYF. The rearrangement links TRBV4-1 to TRBJ2-3; D is uncertain. This CDR3 is built from 14 residues. Trimming cost V 1 base and J 2 bases, with 7 bases left between them. In germline, CDR1 is MGHRA, CDR2 YSYEKL.

V usage is TRBV11-2 and J usage is TRBJ2-5, with 9 positions matching TRBD2. Looked up from germline, CDR1 is SGHAT and CDR2 is FQNNGV. V was clipped by 2 bases and J by 4 bases; unmatched bases: 5. CDR3 size: 15 residues. CDR3 residues: CASSLLGGRVETQYF. CDR3 DNA sequence: TGTGCCAGCAGCTTACTAGGCGGGAGGGTAGAGACCCAGTACTTC.

The sample holds a few counts of this clone. V gene TRBV18 combines with J gene TRBJ2-7; D is possibly TRBD2 (5 bases). The V gene lost 2 bases and the J gene lost 6 bases, with 11 bases spanning the gap. The CDR3 has 13 amino acids. From germline, CDR1 is KGHSH and CDR2 LQKENI. CDR3 bases: TGTGCCAGCTCACCAAGGGCTGAGGGCGAGCAGTACTTC. This translates into CASSPRAEGEQYF.

V and J are TRBV2 and TRBJ1-1; TRBD1 matches 8 bases. The germline gives CDR1 SNHLY, CDR2 FYNNEI. The CDR3 consists of 15 residues. Trimming took 4 bases from V and 5 from J; bases not matched to a gene: 9. The CDR3 coding sequence is TGTGCCAGCAGTGTTCGACAGGGGAGAGGTACTGAAGCTTTCTTT. Its protein is CASSVRQGRGTEAFF.

V is TRBV9 and J is TRBJ2-6, with D tentatively TRBD1 (6 bases). The ends were cut back, 0 bases at V and 2 bases at J, with 9 bases in the middle. There are 16 residues in the CDR3. Looked up from germline, CDR1 is SGDLS and CDR2 is YYNGEE. CDR3 nucleotides: TGTGCCAGCAGCGTAGCTGCAGGGGCTGGGGCCAACGTCCTGACTTTC. This gives the protein CASSVAAGAGANVLTF.

The chain is built from TRBV6-2 or TRBV6-3 and TRBJ1-2; D uncertain. Trimming took 0 bases from V and 8 from J, leaving 16 bases between them. The CDR3 loop spans 15 amino acids. Per the germline V gene, CDR1 is MNHEY and CDR2 is SVGEGT. CDR3 residues: CASSYSGRSVRGYTF. The CDR3 nucleotides read TGTGCCAGCAGTTACTCAGGGCGCTCTGTTAGGGGCTACACCTTC.

This clone has just a few counts. The rearrangement joins TRBV28 to TRBJ2-7, with 8 bases that match TRBD2. The V gene end was trimmed by 7 bases and the J gene end by 3 bases; junction bases not matched to a gene: 14. The CDR3 length is 16 residues. The germline CDR1 and CDR2 sequences are MDHEN and SYDVKM. The CDR3 DNA sequence: TGTGCCAGCACCCGGGAGGGGTGGACTCAGGACTACGAGCAGTACTTC. This codes for CASTREGWTQDYEQYF.

The V and J genes are TRBV7-2 and TRBJ1-6; D not certain. V lost 1 base, J lost 9 bases, and 10 bases lay in between. Germline values: CDR1 SGHTA, CDR2 FQGNSA. This CDR3 comprises 14 residues. CDR3 region: CASSLGPGGSPLHF. In DNA, the CDR3 is TGTGCCAGCAGCTTAGGGCCCGGCGGTTCACCCCTCCACTTT.

V is TRBV19 and J is TRBJ2-2, with 7 bases lining up with TRBD2. This CDR3 is built from 17 residues. The J segment lost 1 base and the V segment lost 4 bases, leaving 9 bases of the junction unmatched. Germline V gives CDR1 LNHDA, CDR2 SQIVND (reference sequence). This CDR3 is CASSRGGRTQNTGELFF. In DNA form, the CDR3 reads TGTGCCAGTAGTAGGGGAGGGAGGACCCAGAACACCGGGGAGCTGTTTTTT. The full variable domain, rest sourced from reference TRBV19 and TRBJ2-2, is DGGITQSPKYLFRKEGQNVTLSCEQNLNHDAMYWYRQDPGQGLRLIYYSQIVNDFQKGDIAEGYSVSREKKESFPLTVTSAQKNPTAFYLCASSRGGRTQNTGELFFGEGSRLTVL.

The gene calls are TRBV29-1 and TRBJ1-1; 8 positions match TRBD1. From germline, CDR1 is SQVTM and CDR2 ANQGSEA. This CDR3 has 14 residues. Trimming at V came to 5 bases and at J to 4 bases, leaving 9 bases not matched to a gene. The CDR3 sequence: CSVRAQGAFTEAFF. The DNA of the CDR3 is TGCAGCGTTAGAGCTCAGGGGGCCTTCACTGAAGCTTTCTTT. Looking up the rest from reference TRBV29-1 and TRBJ1-1 gives the full variable domain: SAVISQKPSRDICQRGTSLTIQCQVDSQVTMMFWYRQQPGQSLTLIATANQGSEATYESGFVIDKFPISRPNLTFSTLTVSNMSPEDSSIYLCSVRAQGAFTEAFFGQGTRLTVV.

The rearrangement uses TRBV7-9 and TRBJ2-7, with 10 positions matching TRBD2. This CDR3 is 16 amino acids long. Unmatched junction bases numbered 13, after V lost 5 bases and J lost 6 bases. From germline, CDR1 is SEHNR and CDR2 FQNEAQ (reference sequence). CDR3 residues: CASSPQEIAGGIEQYF. CDR3 sequence (DNA): TGTGCCAGCAGCCCCCAAGAAATAGCGGGAGGTATCGAGCAGTACTTC.

CDR3 in amino acids: CASSLGPRGVNTEAFF. The CDR3 DNA sequence: TGTGCCAGCAGCTTGGGCCCCAGGGGGGTGAACACTGAAGCTTTCTTT. This sequence joins TRBV7-8 and TRBJ1-1, with 7 bases matching TRBD1. V shed 3 bases and J 0 bases; nucleotides not matched to a gene: 7. Germline V gives CDR1 SGHVS, CDR2 FQNEAQ. The CDR3 loop spans 16 amino acids. Complete variable domain (other parts from reference TRBV7-8 and TRBJ1-1): GAGVSQSPRYKVAKRGQDVALRCDPISGHVSLFWYQQALGQGPEFLTYFQNEAQLDKSGLPSDRFFAERPEGSVSTLKIQRTQQEDSAVYLCASSLGPRGVNTEAFFGQGTRLTVV.